This T cell receptor beta chain appears in the sequencing data of a study of blood T cell repertoires in COVID-19. Background on the study: COVID-19 samples from acute and convalescent phases originated in the United States, Italy and Spain. T cells, B-cell-depleted T cells, or PBMCs provided the cDNA or gDNA that served as material.

Authors' processing steps: Nucleated cell counts were estimated from reference gene primer amplification. Clones were sequenced by immunoSEQ multiplex PCR, and TCRdb holds only the in-frame ones, with some missing. V and J calls and clone size follow that table, whereas D and trimming were derived from the DNA. This table holds about 390,000 clones, more than 75% found once. A Seattle source enrolled patients during active infection and followed them longitudinally. Looked up from germline, CDR1 is MDHEN and CDR2 is SYDVKM. The V end was cut by 5 bases, the J end by 1 base, with 11 bases between. CDR3 length equals 14 residues.

This receptor was obtained from a woman aged 55-70 years with COVID-19, enrolled during active disease. The chain has TRBV28 and TRBJ1-2, with D possibly matching TRBD1 (5 bases). The sample was peripheral blood. The CDR3 protein is CASSPQGGNYGYTF. DNA for the CDR3: TGTGCCAGCAGTCCCCAGGGTGGTAACTATGGCTACACCTTC.